This passage covers 21 T cell receptor beta chains from one sample sequenced in a study of T cells in Graves' hyperthyroidism and ophthalmopathy. TCR beta CDR3 region amplification was performed from RNA transcripts. HTBI primers were employed in a first-round RT-PCR of the TCR CDR3. TCRdb recomputed calls from the multiplex PCR reads with MiXCR, one row per CDR3 protein. The sample records almost 250,000 distinct CDR3 sequences, approximately 25% being singletons. The sample comprised blood. These receptor sequences come from a woman aged 40 to 50 with Graves' ophthalmopathy.

The CDR3 DNA follows: TGTGCCAGCAGTTTACTCACAGACTACGAGCAGTACTTC. Amino acid sequence: CASSLLTDYEQYF. The genes are TRBV27 and TRBJ2-7; D is ambiguous. V gave up 2 bases and J gave up 3 bases, with 8 bases separating them. The CDR3 has 13 amino acids. Looked up from germline, CDR1 is MNHEY and CDR2 is SMNVEV (reference sequence).

This clonotype was seen many times. This rearrangement joins TRBV28 to TRBJ2-7; 16 positions match TRBD2. V lost 1 base and J lost 4; bases outside the gene matches: 7. Germline CDR1 is MDHEN and CDR2 is SYDVKM. The CDR3 contains 18 residues. The CDR3 loop reads CASSLYGTSGRGRYEQYF. In DNA, the CDR3 is TGTGCCAGCAGTTTATATGGGACTAGCGGGAGGGGAAGATACGAGCAGTACTTC.

The V gene is TRBV7-2, the J gene TRBJ2-7; D call uncertain. This CDR3 contains 11 residues. The V gene lost 2 bases and the J gene lost 7 bases, with 6 bases spanning the gap. Per the germline V gene, CDR1 is SGHTA and CDR2 is FQGNSA. This CDR3 is CASSLYFEQYF. CDR3 coding DNA: TGTGCCAGCAGCTTATATTTTGAGCAGTACTTC.

Many counts were recorded for this clonotype. The chain couples TRBV10-3 to TRBJ2-5; possibly TRBD2 for D (5 bases). V dropped 2 bases and J dropped 13 bases, with 17 bases sitting between them. Germline CDR1 and CDR2: ENHRY and SYGVKD. The CDR3 extends over 13 amino acids. The CDR3 bases are TGTGCCATCAGTGAGACCGGAGCGGACCCACCGTACTTC. Amino acid sequence: CAISETGADPPYF.

This clonotype showed up many times. V usage is TRBV2 and J usage is TRBJ1-3; TRBD1 agrees at 9 bases. V dropped 6 bases and J dropped 3; count of bases not matched to a gene: 9. This CDR3 has 16 residues. Germline values: CDR1 SNHLY, CDR2 FYNNEI. DNA for the CDR3: TGTGCCAGCAGCCCTAAGGACAGGGGATTTGGAAACACCATATATTTT. This translates into CASSPKDRGFGNTIYF.

The rearrangement uses TRBV27 and TRBJ1-5, with 12 bases lining up with TRBD1. J lost 3 bases, V lost 3 bases, and 12 bases had no gene match. The CDR3 covers 19 residues. The V gene's germline CDR1 is MNHEY and CDR2 SMNVEV (reference sequence). The DNA of the CDR3 is TGTGCCAGCAGTTTCGCGGGGACAGGGGGCCGGTTTGACAATCAGCCCCAGCATTTT. Its translation: CASSFAGTGGRFDNQPQHF.

This clonotype occurred many times. The chain employs TRBV6-1 and TRBJ1-5, with 9 bases that match TRBD1. The CDR3 is made up of 15 amino acids. Germline CDR1 is MNHNS and CDR2 is SASEGT. V lost 4 bases and J lost 6; bases outside the gene matches: 7. The chain's CDR3 is CASSAGTGWAQPQHF. The CDR3 DNA is TGTGCCAGCAGTGCGGGGACAGGGTGGGCTCAGCCCCAGCATTTT.

This clonotype came up a few times. This chain connects TRBV7-2 to TRBJ2-7; the match to TRBD1 covers 9 bases. Germline trimming cut 2 bases from V and 1 base from J; bases unmatched to any gene: 3. The CDR3 covers 15 residues. Per germline, CDR1 SGHTA and CDR2 FQGNSA. Here the CDR3 DNA reads TGTGCCAGCAGCTTACGGGGACAGGGATCCTACGAGCAGTACTTC. Residues: CASSLRGQGSYEQYF. The whole variable domain, filled in from reference TRBV7-2 and TRBJ2-7, reads GAGVSQSPSNKVTEKGKDVELRCDPISGHTALYWYRQSLGQGLEFLIYFQGNSAPDKSGLPSDRFSAERTGGSVSTLTIQRTQQEDSAVYLCASSLRGQGSYEQYFGPGTRLTVT.

The genes are TRBV19 and TRBJ2-7, with a possible D match to TRBD2 (6 bases). V lost 6 bases to trimming and J lost 5 bases, with 20 bases between them. The CDR3 is 15 residues long. CDR1 LNHDA and CDR2 SQIVND come from the germline V gene (reference sequence). CDR3 nucleotide sequence: TGTGCCAGTAGGGGGGTTTCGGCGGACTACAACGAGCAGTACTTC. It specifies CASRGVSADYNEQYF.

Note on this clonotype: Possible read error: a much larger clone is one base away. The V and J genes are TRBV20-1 and TRBJ1-1; D is undetermined. Looked up from germline, CDR1 is DFQATT and CDR2 is SNEGSKA (reference sequence). This CDR3 region has 13 residues. The CDR3 loop reads CGASNAGNTEAFF. CDR3 bases: TGCGGTGCTAGTAACGCGGGGAACACTGAAGCTTTCTTT.

The chain employs TRBV4-1 and TRBJ1-5, with D unresolved. Trimming removed 2 bases at V and 4 bases at J, with 24 bases between. The CDR3 covers 19 residues. Germline V lookup: CDR1 MGHRA, CDR2 YSYEKL. The CDR3: CASSQFSLEGPSRNQPQHF. Written as DNA, the CDR3 is TGCGCCAGCAGCCAATTCTCCTTGGAGGGCCCCTCAAGAAATCAGCCCCAGCATTTT.

This clonotype was seen repeatedly, ten times or more. The chain carries TRBV9 and TRBJ2-2, with unresolved D. The CDR3 spans 12 residues. The V end was cut by 0 bases, the J end by 9 bases, with 6 bases between. Germline V gives CDR1 SGDLS, CDR2 YYNGEE. CDR3 amino acids: CASSVGDWELFF. For the CDR3, the DNA is TGTGCCAGCAGCGTAGGGGATTGGGAGCTGTTTTTT.

There are many counts of this clonotype. The chain uses TRBV11-2 and TRBJ1-5; 7 nucleotides align to TRBD1. Germline V CDR1 and CDR2: SGHAT, FQNNGV. After removal of 5 bases from V and 4 bases from J, the junction contained 5 bases not matched to a gene. CDR3 length: 14 residues. The CDR3 protein is CASSPQGMNQPQHF. The CDR3 DNA follows: TGTGCCAGCAGCCCACAGGGGATGAATCAGCCCCAGCATTTT.

This clonotype was found many times. The V and J genes are TRBV12-3 or TRBV12-4 and TRBJ2-7, with D tentatively TRBD2 (5 bases). With 1 base removed from V and 5 bases from J, the gap between germline ends came to 12 bases. The CDR3 is 14 residues long. Here the CDR3 reads CASSLDGGRDEQYF. CDR3 DNA: TGTGCCAGCAGTTTAGATGGAGGACGGGACGAGCAGTACTTC.

This clonotype was seen ten or more times. This sequence joins TRBV19 and TRBJ1-2, with 7 bases identical to TRBD1. Germline V CDR1 and CDR2: LNHDA, SQIVND (reference sequence). The V segment lost 3 bases and the J segment 4 bases; nucleotides outside the gene matches: 2. The CDR3 is 13 residues long. The CDR3 region is CASSIRDSYGYTF. CDR3 DNA sequence: TGTGCCAGTAGTATCAGGGACAGCTATGGCTACACCTTC.

This clonotype was observed at least ten times. The J gene is TRBJ2-4, the V gene TRBV28, with a possible D match to TRBD1 (5 bases). The germline V and J ends were trimmed by 5 bases and 7 bases, with 9 bases remaining between them. From germline, CDR1 is MDHEN and CDR2 SYDVKM. CDR3 size: 12 residues. The CDR3 reads CASSPGLNIQYF. In DNA form, the CDR3 reads TGTGCCAGCAGTCCAGGGTTGAACATTCAGTACTTC.

In this sample, this clonotype turned up many times. The V gene is TRBV7-2, the J gene TRBJ2-7, with TRBD1 as a possible D gene (6 bases). The V gene lost 1 base and the J gene lost 4 bases, with 8 bases spanning the gap. There are 13 residues in the CDR3. The germline CDR1 and CDR2 sequences are SGHTA and FQGNSA. CDR3 nucleotides: TGTGCCAGCAGCTTAGGAGGACAGTACGAGCAGTACTTC. This gives the protein CASSLGGQYEQYF. The full variable domain, rest sourced from reference TRBV7-2 and TRBJ2-7, is GAGVSQSPSNKVTEKGKDVELRCDPISGHTALYWYRQSLGQGLEFLIYFQGNSAPDKSGLPSDRFSAERTGGSVSTLTIQRTQQEDSAVYLCASSLGGQYEQYFGPGTRLTVT.

This clonotype was recorded many times. The V call is TRBV15, the J call TRBJ1-2; 10 bases align to TRBD1. The CDR3 sequence is 17 residues long. Germline values: CDR1 LNHNV, CDR2 YYDKDF (reference sequence). V lost 1 base to trimming and J lost 7 bases; unmatched junction nucleotides: 12. The CDR3 region has the DNA TGTGCCACCAGCAGAGTGACAGGGGGCAGACGTTCGGGTGGCTACACCTTC. Translated: CATSRVTGGRRSGGYTF.

This clonotype has at least ten counts. J is TRBJ2-7 and V is TRBV28; 12 bases line up with TRBD2. Trimming took 3 bases from V and 0 from J; bases not matched to a gene: 9. Looked up from germline, CDR1 is MDHEN and CDR2 is SYDVKM. This CDR3 spans 18 amino acids. The CDR3 bases are TGTGCCAGCAGTTTGGGACTAGCGGGCGCCGAGAGCTCCTACGAGCAGTACTTC. Translating gives CASSLGLAGAESSYEQYF.

The rearrangement joins TRBV11-2 to TRBJ2-7; TRBD1 agrees at 7 bases. There are 15 residues in the CDR3. Germline V gene lookup returns CDR1 SGHAT and CDR2 FQNNGV. The trim removed 4 bases at V and 5 bases at J, leaving 11 bases unmatched. For the CDR3, the DNA is TGTGCCAGCAGCTCGGCTTTTCACAGGGGAAACGAGCAGTACTTC. Protein sequence: CASSSAFHRGNEQYF.

This clonotype was detected many times. The gene calls are TRBV5-1 and TRBJ2-5; the match to TRBD1 covers 7 bases. The V and J ends lost 0 bases and 5 bases, in that order; junction bases with no gene match: 4. The CDR3 length is 14 residues. Germline CDR1 and CDR2: SGHRS and YFSETQ. The CDR3 sequence: CASSLVQGKETQYF. The CDR3 DNA follows: TGCGCCAGCAGCTTGGTACAGGGGAAGGAGACCCAGTACTTC.